This T cell receptor (beta chain) was sequenced for a study of blood T cell repertoires in COVID-19. At the level of the study: In each case, the material was cDNA or gDNA derived from T cells, B-cell-depleted T cells, or PBMCs.

This clone has only one observation. The data were produced by immunoSEQ multiplex PCR, yet TCRdb's version contains in-frame clones alone and is incomplete. Of approximately 170,000 clones in the sample, around 82% were seen once. Germline assignment: CDR1 SGHNT and CDR2 YYREEE (reference sequence). V trimming: 4 bases; J trimming: 7 bases; junction bases outside the gene matches: 5. The CDR3 consists of 14 residues. Sequencing used peripheral blood. This chain joins TRBV5-4 and TRBJ1-5; 10 bases agree with TRBD1. This TCR came from a man of 80 years or more with COVID-19, enrolled during active disease. CDR3 coding DNA: TGTGCCAGCAGCCCAGGGACAGGGGACCAGCCCCAGCATTTT. Encoded protein: CASSPGTGDQPQHF. Using reference TRBV5-4 and TRBJ1-5 for the parts outside the CDR3, the full variable domain is ETGVTQSPTHLIKTRGQQVTLRCSSQSGHNTVSWYQQALGQGPQFIFQYYREEENGRGNFPPRFSGLQFPNYSSELNVNALELDDSALYLCASSPGTGDQPQHFGDGTRLSIL.